The 7 T cell receptor beta chains below were found in one sample sequenced in a study of graft-versus-host responses after intestinal transplantation. This table comes from immunoSEQ multiplex PCR, and its TCRdb copy is limited to in-frame clones, with some not included. The sample includes tens of thousands of clones, about nine tenths of them seen just once. Their antigen targets remain unknown. The material was unstimulated CD4+ T cells sorted from spleen or lymph node cells, obtained before intestinal transplant. Every receptor here comes from a human donor who received an intestinal transplant.

This chain links TRBV18 with TRBJ1-1; D may be TRBD1 (5 bases). V lost 0 bases and J lost 1, with 6 bases in between. Germline CDR1 reads KGHSH; CDR2 reads LQKENI. The CDR3 contains 14 residues. CDR3 amino acids: CASSPPGGNTEAFF. In nucleotides, the CDR3 is TGTGCCAGCTCACCACCGGGGGGGAACACTGAAGCTTTCTTT.

J is TRBJ2-1 and V is TRBV7-2, with D hard to call. The CDR3 totals 13 residues. Trimming removed 2 bases from V and 8 bases from J, with 10 bases in between. Germline CDR1 SGHTA, CDR2 FQGNSA. The CDR3 DNA reads TGTGCCAGCAGCTTATTCCCTCGGGATGAGCAGTTCTTC. Protein product: CASSLFPRDEQFF.

CDR3 bases: TGTGCCACCAGCAGAGATCGGGGTAGCGGGGCTTACGAGCAGTACTTC. Translation: CATSRDRGSGAYEQYF. The gene calls are TRBV15 and TRBJ2-7; 8 nucleotides line up with TRBD2. V was pared by 0 bases and J by 4 bases, with 8 bases of the junction left unmatched. The germline V gene has CDR1 LNHNV and CDR2 YYDKDF (reference sequence). This CDR3 has 16 residues.

This clone was detected only a few times. The V gene is TRBV29-1, the J gene TRBJ1-2; no reliable D call. From germline, CDR1 is SQVTM and CDR2 ANQGSEA. This CDR3 region has 12 residues. Deletions cut 4 bases from V and 0 bases from J, with 6 bases between. The CDR3 nucleotides are TGCAGCGTTGGGCTAGCTAACTATGGCTACACCTTC. This sequence encodes CSVGLANYGYTF. The full variable domain, with the rest looked up from reference TRBV29-1 and TRBJ1-2, is SAVISQKPSRDICQRGTSLTIQCQVDSQVTMMFWYRQQPGQSLTLIATANQGSEATYESGFVIDKFPISRPNLTFSTLTVSNMSPEDSSIYLCSVGLANYGYTFGSGTRLTVV.

This rearrangement joins TRBV5-1 to TRBJ1-3, with a tentative D call TRBD1 (5 bases). This CDR3 is built from 14 residues. Germline V lookup: CDR1 SGHRS, CDR2 YFSETQ. Trimming took 0 bases from V and 8 from J, leaving 12 bases between them. The DNA of the CDR3 is TGCGCCAGCAGCTTGGGGGCAGGGAAGTACACCATATATTTT. This codes for CASSLGAGKYTIYF.

The chain employs TRBV7-6 and TRBJ2-1; 11 bases are a match to TRBD2. CDR1 is SGHVS, CDR2 FNYEAQ, per germline. The J segment lost 4 bases and the V segment lost 5 bases, leaving 1 base of the junction unmatched. The CDR3 covers 14 residues. CDR3 bases: TGTGCCAGCAGCCCTAGCGGGGGGTACAATGAGCAGTTCTTC. This sequence encodes CASSPSGGYNEQFF.

J is TRBJ2-7 and V is TRBV7-2; TRBD2 agrees at 7 bases. Germline lookup yields CDR1 SGHTA and CDR2 FQGNSA. J gave up 4 bases and V 5 bases, and 8 bases lay outside the gene matches. The CDR3 loop spans 14 amino acids. The CDR3 here is CASSPWSGEYEQYF. The CDR3 DNA sequence: TGTGCCAGCAGCCCGTGGAGCGGGGAGTACGAGCAGTACTTC. The variable domain in full, with the rest retrieved from reference TRBV7-2 and TRBJ2-7, is GAGVSQSPSNKVTEKGKDVELRCDPISGHTALYWYRQSLGQGLEFLIYFQGNSAPDKSGLPSDRFSAERTGGSVSTLTIQRTQQEDSAVYLCASSPWSGEYEQYFGPGTRLTVT.